The 16 T cell receptor beta chains presented below share a single source sample, sequenced in a study of early T cells in non-severe SARS-CoV-2 infection. TCRdb used MiXCR to reprocess the 5' RACE reads, holding one entry per CDR3 protein. The sample has some 80,000 distinct CDR3 sequences; 9% to 15% are singletons. The specimen sequenced was whole blood. These receptors were taken from an adult who was a healthcare worker with PCR-confirmed SARS-CoV-2 infection or an uninfected control (not recorded which).

The chain couples TRBV7-9 to TRBJ1-3; tentative D call: TRBD1 (5 bases). Germline CDR1 reads SEHNR; CDR2 reads FQNEAQ (reference sequence). V lost 5 bases and J 0 bases, leaving 11 bases between the germline ends. The CDR3 extends over 15 amino acids. The CDR3 here is CASSRGGDSGNTIYF. Here the CDR3 DNA reads TGTGCCAGCAGCCGCGGAGGGGACTCTGGAAACACCATATATTTT.

The chain employs TRBV4-3 and TRBJ2-2; weak D call: TRBD2 (6 bases). The CDR3 is 18 amino acids. Trimming shortened V by 0 bases and J by 1 base, and 15 bases separated the two germline ends. The germline V gene encodes CDR1 LGHNA and CDR2 YSLEER. CDR3 in DNA: TGCGCCAGCAGCCAAGAGTTGTTGCGGGACTTGAACACCGGGGAGCTGTTTTTT. It encodes CASSQELLRDLNTGELFF.

This clonotype was picked up a small number of times. The V call is TRBV5-1, the J call TRBJ1-3; no clear D gene. The V end lost 0 bases, the J end lost 0 bases, and 7 bases lay between the germline ends. The CDR3 has 15 residues. The germline V gene has CDR1 SGHRS and CDR2 YFSETQ. CDR3 residues: CASSLEPSSGNTIYF. In nucleotides, the CDR3 is TGCGCCAGCAGCTTGGAGCCTTCCTCTGGAAACACCATATATTTT.

Many counts were recorded for this clonotype. The chain has TRBV5-6 and TRBJ1-5; 8 bases are shared with TRBD1. The germline V gene encodes CDR1 SGHDT and CDR2 YYEEEE. The CDR3 has 16 amino acids. The junction had 10 bases not matched to a gene; V was cut back by 3 bases and J by 5 bases. The CDR3: CASSSGQGRRDQPQHF. DNA of the CDR3: TGTGCCAGCAGCTCCGGACAGGGCCGTAGGGATCAGCCCCAGCATTTT.

The chain is built from TRBV2 and TRBJ1-1; possibly TRBD1 for D (5 bases). Germline lookup yields CDR1 SNHLY and CDR2 FYNNEI. CDR3 size: 14 residues. V was shortened by 6 bases and J by 2 bases, with 13 bases between the two germline ends. This CDR3 reads CASSLLTANTEAFF. The CDR3 coding sequence is TGTGCCAGCAGCCTTCTGACAGCAAACACTGAAGCTTTCTTT. Complete variable domain (other parts from reference TRBV2 and TRBJ1-1): EPEVTQTPSHQVTQMGQEVILRCVPISNHLYFYWYRQILGQKVEFLVSFYNNEISEKSEIFDDQFSVERPDGSNFTLKIRSTKLEDSAMYFCASSLLTANTEAFFGQGTRLTVV.

The table lists this clonotype with a few counts. The chain links TRBV24-1 to TRBJ2-3; D is unclear. Germline values: CDR1 KGHDR, CDR2 SFDVKD. V lost 0 bases and J 5 bases, leaving 8 bases between the germline ends. There are 14 residues in the CDR3. In DNA form, the CDR3 reads TGTGCCACCAGTGATTTGAAGGTTGGAGATACGCAGTATTTT. Protein product: CATSDLKVGDTQYF.

The chain recombines TRBV12-3 or TRBV12-4 with TRBJ1-1; no definite D call. The CDR3 is 14 residues long. The V end lost 2 bases, the J end lost 3 bases, and 10 bases lay between the germline ends. CDR3 nucleotide sequence: TGTGCCAGCAGTTTACTTGGGGTGGACACTGAAGCTTTCTTT. Translation: CASSLLGVDTEAFF.

Only a few counts were recorded for this clonotype. The rearrangement links TRBV19 to TRBJ2-1, with 11 bases that match TRBD2. The CDR3 extends over 16 amino acids. Germline V gene sequence: CDR1 LNHDA, CDR2 SQIVND (reference sequence). Trimming cost V 8 bases and J 6 bases; bases outside gene matches: 12. The CDR3 loop reads CASGDRTSGLGNEQFF. The CDR3 bases are TGTGCCAGTGGTGATCGGACTAGCGGGTTGGGCAATGAGCAGTTCTTC.

This clonotype appeared once. The chain is built from TRBV4-1 and TRBJ2-4; weak D call: TRBD1 (6 bases). The CDR3 is 19 amino acids. From germline, CDR1 is MGHRA and CDR2 YSYEKL. Trimming pared 3 bases from V and 1 base from J, leaving 22 bases between. CDR3 sequence reads: CASSQRTEALENAKNIQYF. The CDR3 nucleotides read TGCGCCAGCAGCCAGAGGACAGAAGCCTTGGAGAATGCCAAAAACATTCAGTACTTC.

The rearrangement joins TRBV12-3 or TRBV12-4 to TRBJ2-1, with TRBD2 identical over 12 bases. The V gene end was trimmed by 5 bases and the J gene end by 6 bases; junction bases not matched to a gene: 5. This CDR3 is 15 amino acids long. The CDR3 DNA reads as TGTGCCAGCAGTCCGTCTAGCGGGAGGGCCAATGAGCAGTTCTTC. The encoded protein is CASSPSSGRANEQFF.

This clonotype has at least ten counts. V usage is TRBV20-1 and J usage is TRBJ2-1; possibly TRBD1 for D (6 bases). V was shortened by 0 bases and J by 4 bases, with 10 bases between the two germline ends. In germline, CDR1 is DFQATT, CDR2 SNEGSKA (reference sequence). There are 14 residues in the CDR3. CDR3 sequence (DNA): TGCAGTGCTAGAGACCCGGGACAATACAATGAGCAGTTCTTC. This encodes CSARDPGQYNEQFF.

This clonotype occurred a few times. The chain is built from TRBV6-6 and TRBJ1-5; 9 positions agree with TRBD1. CDR1 is MNHNY and CDR2 is SVGAGI in the germline V gene (reference sequence). CDR3 length equals 13 residues. J gave up 7 bases and V 4 bases, and 2 bases lay outside the gene matches. The CDR3 loop reads CASSFTGGQPQHF. The DNA of the CDR3 is TGTGCCAGCAGTTTCACAGGGGGCCAGCCCCAGCATTTT.

The gene calls are TRBV3-1 and TRBJ1-2; no definite D call. The CDR3 contains 15 residues. Trimming took 0 bases from V and 7 from J, leaving 15 bases between them. Germline V lookup: CDR1 LGHDT, CDR2 YNNKEL (reference sequence). The CDR3 DNA is TGTGCCAGCAGCCAAGAGTACAGCACCTCCCTTGGCTACACCTTC. Its protein is CASSQEYSTSLGYTF. The full variable domain, completed using reference TRBV3-1 and TRBJ1-2, is DTAVSQTPKYLVTQMGNDKSIKCEQNLGHDTMYWYKQDSKKFLKIMFSYNNKELIINETVPNRFSPKSPDKAHLNLHINSLELGDSAVYFCASSQEYSTSLGYTFGSGTRLTVV.

Ten or more counts support this clonotype. The chain has TRBV5-5 and TRBJ2-2, with D possibly matching TRBD1 (6 bases). CDR1 is SGHKS and CDR2 is YYEKEE in the germline V gene (reference sequence). The CDR3 extends over 16 amino acids. Between the trimmed V and J ends, which lost 10 bases and 0 bases, there was a span of 19 bases. The CDR3 region has the DNA TGTGCCGGCATTGCCCGGACAGACGCGAACACCGGGGAGCTGTTTTTT. Translating gives CAGIARTDANTGELFF.

This clonotype was seen ten or more times. V gene TRBV6-5 combines with J gene TRBJ2-5; TRBD1 might be the D (5 bases). CDR3 size: 15 residues. From germline, CDR1 is MNHEY and CDR2 SVGAGI. The V and J ends lost 2 bases and 5 bases respectively, with 15 bases between them. The CDR3 region has the DNA TGTGCCAGCAGTTACGGAAAGGCCCCAGGGGAGACCCAGTACTTC. Its protein product is CASSYGKAPGETQYF.

The sample holds many counts of this clonotype. J is TRBJ2-1 and V is TRBV19, with 7 nucleotides matching TRBD2. This CDR3 is built from 14 residues. The trim removed 4 bases at V and 6 bases at J, leaving 6 bases unmatched. The germline V gene encodes CDR1 LNHDA and CDR2 SQIVND (reference sequence). DNA for the CDR3: TGTGCCAGTAGTACCCCCGGGAGGACCAATGAGCAGTTCTTC. Its protein is CASSTPGRTNEQFF. Supplemented by reference TRBV19 and TRBJ2-1, the full variable domain reads DGGITQSPKYLFRKEGQNVTLSCEQNLNHDAMYWYRQDPGQGLRLIYYSQIVNDFQKGDIAEGYSVSREKKESFPLTVTSAQKNPTAFYLCASSTPGRTNEQFFGPGTRLTVL.